This T cell receptor (beta chain) stems from a study of cytomegalovirus exposure and HLA in healthy donors. Study conclusions and caveats: Analysis was carried out at a later point, and it linked a missense DCLRE1C variant to TCR beta V- and J-gene trimming.

Details on this clone: Its specificity is not known.

In the PCR, 60 Vbeta and 13 Jbeta primers were used. Assay used: immunoSEQ multiplex PCR; TCRdb lists only in-frame clones, some missing. The sample includes approximately 190,000 clones, about nine tenths of them seen just once. The CDR3 totals 15 residues. Germline V gene sequence: CDR1 MDHEN, CDR2 SYDVKM. V lost 5 bases and J lost 9; bases outside the gene matches: 13. The specimen was PBMCs. This TCR came from a boy between 2 and 10 years old in good health and CMV-seronegative. V and J are TRBV28 and TRBJ2-1, with 7 bases fitting TRBD2. CDR3 sequence reads: CASSTHGLGFREQFF. CDR3 DNA: TGTGCCAGCAGTACACACGGACTAGGTTTTCGTGAGCAGTTCTTC. The full variable domain, in which reference TRBV28 and TRBJ2-1 provide the parts outside the CDR3, is DVKVTQSSRYLVKRTGEKVFLECVQDMDHENMFWYRQDPGLGLRLIYFSYDVKMKEKGDIPEGYSVSREKKERFSLILESASTNQTSMYLCASSTHGLGFREQFFGPGTRLTVL.